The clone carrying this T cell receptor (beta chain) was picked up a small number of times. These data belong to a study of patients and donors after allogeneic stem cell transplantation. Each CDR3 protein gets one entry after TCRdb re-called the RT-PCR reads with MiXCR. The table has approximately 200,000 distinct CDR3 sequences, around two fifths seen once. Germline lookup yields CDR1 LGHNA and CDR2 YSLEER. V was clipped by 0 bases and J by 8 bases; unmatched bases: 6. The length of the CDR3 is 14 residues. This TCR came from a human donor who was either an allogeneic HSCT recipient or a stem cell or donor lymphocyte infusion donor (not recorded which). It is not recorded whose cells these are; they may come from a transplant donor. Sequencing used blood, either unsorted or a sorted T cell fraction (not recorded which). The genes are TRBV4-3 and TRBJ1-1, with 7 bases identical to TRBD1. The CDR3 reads CASSQDRGDREAFF. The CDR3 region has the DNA TGCGCCAGCAGCCAAGATCGCGGGGACAGAGAAGCTTTCTTT.